The present TCR beta chain was sequenced within a study of blood T cells in healthy people across ages. Study observations and caveats: Possibly, changes in expanded clonotypes were confounded because donor CMV status was unknown.

Sample-barcoded 5' priming and a J-beta primer mix drove a second PCR of about 7 to 12 cycles. A single record per CDR3 protein comes from TCRdb applying MiXCR to the 5' RACE reads. The sample consists of 600,000 to 850,000 distinct CDR3 sequences, approximately 25% of them appearing once. Germline V CDR1 and CDR2: SNHLY, FYNNEI. The CDR3 is 15 residues long. Trimming stripped 10 bases from V and 5 bases from J, with 22 bases between. A few counts support this clonotype. The antigen is not known. The same specimen was also included in a second study, on T cells of mothers and their children. From that study: From each mother came over 8.5 million TCR beta CDR3 reads, and from each child came 2.5 million to 3 million.

The rearrangement uses TRBV2 and TRBJ2-3, with a weak D call TRBD2 (5 bases). The receptor's source is a boy aged 5-17 years in good health. The sample taken for sequencing was blood. CDR3 in amino acids: CATIATDPEVDTQYF. The DNA of the CDR3 is TGTGCCACCATCGCTACGGACCCGGAGGTAGATACGCAGTATTTT. The whole variable domain, remainder taken from reference TRBV2 and TRBJ2-3, is EPEVTQTPSHQVTQMGQEVILRCVPISNHLYFYWYRQILGQKVEFLVSFYNNEISEKSEIFDDQFSVERPDGSNFTLKIRSTKLEDSAMYFCATIATDPEVDTQYFGPGTRLTVL.